This T cell receptor beta chain was sequenced in a study of blood T cell repertoires in COVID-19. Libraries were prepared by immunoSEQ multiplex PCR; TCRdb keeps only in-frame clonotypes and omits some of them. The sample includes about 410,000 clones, less than 95% of them seen just once. The CDR3 has 14 residues. Germline loops: CDR1 SNHLY, CDR2 FYNNEI. The ends were cut back, 6 bases at V and 3 bases at J, with 14 bases in the middle. The receptor was isolated from a man between 18 and 29 years old who had recovered from COVID-19. Sample: PBMCs or T cells enriched from blood (not recorded which). This chain links TRBV2 with TRBJ1-2; D may be TRBD1 (6 bases). Written as DNA, the CDR3 is TGTGCCAGCAGCGGACCGGGACAATACTATGGCTACACCTTC. It specifies CASSGPGQYYGYTF.